What follows describes a single T cell receptor beta chain. Its antigen is unknown. Some clones are missing from TCRdb's copy, which holds only in-frame ones; the method was immunoSEQ multiplex PCR. This sample has roughly 2.1 million clones; under 95% occur once, and the top ten carry 1.5% to 2%. The record originates from a study of shared clonotypes between healthy human individuals. Naive CD8 cells lacked CD45RO, underwent positive selection for CCR7 and left out terminally differentiated effector memory CD45RA+ cells. V lost 5 bases and J lost 5, with 18 bases in between. This CDR3 is 15 amino acids long. Germline V gives CDR1 SGHAT, CDR2 FQNNGV. Regarding the study as a whole: Sorted-subset sequencing was shown by rarefaction to be incomplete despite large depth.

Sequences were obtained from naive CD8+ T cells from PBMCs. This rearrangement joins TRBV11-2 to TRBJ1-1; no reliable D call. This receptor was obtained from a man between 18 and 29 years old in good health. Some clones in this sample may be carry-over from other donors' samples. The CDR3, as DNA: TGTGCCAGCAGCCCCGGTCCTCTTTTCGAAACTGAAGCTTTCTTT. Translating it yields CASSPGPLFETEAFF. Drawing the rest from reference TRBV11-2 and TRBJ1-1, the complete variable domain is EAGVAQSPRYKIIEKRQSVAFWCNPISGHATLYWYQQILGQGPKLLIQFQNNGVVDDSQLPKDRFSAERLKGVDSTLKIQPAKLEDSAVYLCASSPGPLFETEAFFGQGTRLTVV.